This T cell receptor beta chain was retrieved from a study of shared clonotypes between healthy human individuals. Whole-study results and caveats: A handful of donors showed sharing of about 4.7% of naive CD4 clonotypes. Rarefaction analysis demonstrated incomplete sorted-subset sequencing notwithstanding large depth.

Cells designated naive CD8 were CD45RO-negative and were positively selected for CCR7, with terminally differentiated effector memory CD45RA+ cells excluded. A single count supports this clone. No antigen is known for it. Splitting of each subset's genomic DNA was done evenly across several immunoSEQ plates. Per the original data handling: There were no quality scores in the junction-only immunoSEQ sequences, so filtering differed. Assay: immunoSEQ multiplex PCR; the TCRdb copy retains only in-frame clones and omits some. V and J calls and clone size come straight from that table; D and trimming were deduced from the DNA. The data show around 2,000,000 clones, about 94% seen once. The CDR3 consists of 13 residues. The V and J ends lost 5 bases and 7 bases respectively, with 12 bases between them. The germline CDR1 and CDR2 sequences are MGHDK and SYGVNS.

The TCR comes from a man aged 18 to 35 in good health. The J gene is TRBJ2-1, the V gene TRBV25-1; TRBD1 might be the D (5 bases). The sequenced material came from naive CD8+ T cells sorted from blood. The CDR3 spells CASSKQARNEQFF. The CDR3 DNA reads TGTGCCAGCAGTAAACAGGCTCGAAATGAGCAGTTCTTC.